A selection of T cell receptor beta chains follows, all from one sample in a study of blood T cell repertoires in COVID-19. Sequenced by immunoSEQ multiplex PCR; TCRdb stores in-frame clones only, minus some. The sample contains roughly 150,000 clones, around 87% of which appear only once. Sequenced material: peripheral blood. These receptors were taken from a woman aged 40-49 years with acute or convalescent COVID-19. The CDR3 runs from the conserved cysteine through the conserved F or W. D genes are given only for firm matches. Not every row has a clone size; where given, it reads once, few, many or a size class.

CDR3 protein	CDR3 DNA	D gene	clone size	V gene	J gene
CASSPSGRGEETQYF	TGTGCCAGCAGCCCCTCTGGCAGGGGAGAAGAGACCCAGTACTTC	.	.	TRBV9	TRBJ2-5
CASSEERGSYNEQFF	TGTGCCAGCAGCGAAGAGCGGGGGTCCTACAATGAGCAGTTCTTC	TRBD2	.	TRBV9	TRBJ2-1
CASSYSRMSNQPQHF	TGTGCCAGCAGTTACTCGAGAATGAGCAATCAGCCCCAGCATTTT	.	.	TRBV6-2/TRBV6-3	TRBJ1-5
CASSWGRAPTTEAFF	TGCGCCAGCAGCTGGGGCCGCGCGCCGACCACTGAAGCTTTCTTT	.	.	TRBV5-1	TRBJ1-1
CASTNTGTPNQPQHF	TGTGCCAGCACAAACACCGGGACACCCAATCAGCCCCAGCATTTT	.	.	TRBV28	TRBJ1-5
CASSPRAGDLIWEQYF	TGTGCCAGCAGCCCCCGGGCAGGGGACCTCATATGGGAGCAGTACTTC	.	.	TRBV9	TRBJ2-7
CASSELAGVSTDTQYF	TGTGCCAGCAGTGAGCTAGCGGGGGTGAGCACAGATACGCAGTATTTT	TRBD2	.	TRBV6-4	TRBJ2-3
CASSVGFRGESTIYF	TGTGCCAGCAGCGTAGGGTTCAGGGGGGAATCCACCATATATTTT	TRBD1	.	TRBV9	TRBJ1-3
CSVPGQDNYGYTF	TGCAGCGTGCCGGGACAGGATAACTATGGCTACACCTTC	TRBD1	.	TRBV29-1	TRBJ1-2
CATSEGETGGKETQYF	TGTGCCACCAGTGAGGGTGAGACAGGGGGGAAGGAGACCCAGTACTTC	TRBD1	.	TRBV24-1	TRBJ2-5
CASSYAELLYEQYF	TGTGCCAGCAGTTACGCGGAGTTGCTCTACGAGCAGTACTTC	.	.	TRBV6-2/TRBV6-3	TRBJ2-7
CASETDRFSGNTIYF	TGTGCCAGCGAAACCGACAGGTTCTCTGGAAACACCATATATTTT	.	.	TRBV2	TRBJ1-3
CASSTDRGSQPQHF	TGTGCCAGCAGCACCGACAGGGGCAGCCAGCCCCAGCATTTT	TRBD1	.	TRBV4-2	TRBJ1-5
CASSDSGDSNQPQHF	TGTGCCAGCAGTGATTCAGGGGATAGCAATCAGCCCCAGCATTTT	.	once	TRBV6-1	TRBJ1-5
CASSDSSGVYEQYF	TGTGCCAGCAGTGATTCTAGCGGGGTTTACGAGCAGTACTTC	TRBD2	.	TRBV6-1	TRBJ2-7
CSAALAERNEQFF	TGCAGCGCCGCACTAGCGGAGCGCAATGAGCAGTTCTTC	TRBD2	.	TRBV29-1	TRBJ2-1